The entry below describes one T cell receptor beta chain. Other DNA sequences within the sample encode an identical CDR3. Here immunoSEQ multiplex PCR was the method, and the copy in TCRdb shows in-frame clones only, minus some. The sample lists roughly 410,000 clones, approximately 89% occurring once. The sample originates from a study of blood T cell repertoires in COVID-19. Study context: Acute and convalescent COVID-19 specimens originated in the United States, Italy and Spain. Sample material is recorded as cDNA or gDNA derived from T cells, B-cell-depleted T cells, or PBMCs.

The CDR3 is 13 amino acids. Germline V gene sequence: CDR1 SGHRS, CDR2 YFSETQ. The V end lost 2 bases, the J end lost 1 base, and 7 bases lay between the germline ends. Sequences were obtained from peripheral blood. V gene TRBV5-1 combines with J gene TRBJ2-7; tentatively, D is TRBD1 (5 bases). The clonotype comes from a woman in her sixties or seventies with COVID-19, enrolled during active disease. The CDR3 region is CASSFTGSYEQYF. The CDR3 nucleotides read TGCGCCAGCAGCTTTACAGGTTCCTACGAGCAGTACTTC.